One and the same sample provided the 7 T cell receptor beta chains below, sequenced in a study of CXCR3-negative and CXCR3-positive naive CD8 T cells. The authors prepared UMI-labeled TRB cDNA libraries by 5' RACE. Each CDR3 protein gets one entry in TCRdb, which reprocessed the 5' RACE reads and gives no DNA. The table lists about 98,000 distinct CDR3 sequences, with approximately 0.99% in the top ten. Antigens for these TCRs are unknown. Overall study results and limits: CXCR3-positive naive cells carried more hydrophobic TRB CDR3s than CXCR3-negative ones.

The source material was naive CXCR3+ CD8+ T cells from blood. The subset is: CD45RO-CCR7+CD27+CD95- naive CD8+ T cells expressing CXCR3 (TNR3+). Source of these receptors: a human donor in good health. Some clones in this sample may be carry-over from other donors' samples.

The chain recombines TRBV28 with TRBJ1-1. Germline V lookup: CDR1 MDHEN, CDR2 SYDVKM. This CDR3 comprises 13 residues. CDR3 protein: CAGRQSEGTEAFF. Together with reference TRBV28 and TRBJ1-1, the CDR3 gives the full variable domain: DVKVTQSSRYLVKRTGEKVFLECVQDMDHENMFWYRQDPGLGLRLIYFSYDVKMKEKGDIPEGYSVSREKKERFSLILESASTNQTSMYLCAGRQSEGTEAFFGQGTRLTVV.

The chain recombines TRBV5-5 with TRBJ2-1; lacking DNA, the TRBD2 call made by TCRdb goes unchecked. The CDR3 has 15 amino acids. Looked up from germline, CDR1 is SGHKS and CDR2 is YYEKEE (reference sequence). CDR3 sequence: CASSGGLSSYNEQFF. Full variable domain (outside the CDR3, taken from reference TRBV5-5 and TRBJ2-1): DAGVTQSPTHLIKTRGQQVTLRCSPISGHKSVSWYQQVLGQGPQFIFQYYEKEERGRGNFPDRFSARQFPNYSSELNVNALLLGDSALYLCASSGGLSSYNEQFFGPGTRLTVL.

The chain carries TRBV19 and TRBJ2-7; TCRdb designates TRBD1, a call that cannot be tested without DNA. The germline V gene has CDR1 LNHDA and CDR2 SQIVND (reference sequence). The CDR3 covers 15 residues. This chain's CDR3 is CASSAGTGGTYEQYF. The full variable domain, in which reference TRBV19 and TRBJ2-7 provide the parts outside the CDR3, is DGGITQSPKYLFRKEGQNVTLSCEQNLNHDAMYWYRQDPGQGLRLIYYSQIVNDFQKGDIAEGYSVSREKKESFPLTVTSAQKNPTAFYLCASSAGTGGTYEQYFGPGTRLTVT.

The chain combines TRBV6-5 with TRBJ1-2; TCRdb indicates TRBD1, and absent DNA this call remains unverified. CDR3 length equals 14 residues. Looked up from germline, CDR1 is MNHEY and CDR2 is SVGAGI. Here the CDR3 reads CASSSYRDRDGYTF.

The CDR3 sequence is CASSGDSYSYEQYF. The chain uses TRBV28 and TRBJ2-7; TCRdb returns TRBD2, unconfirmable since there is no DNA. Germline V gene sequence: CDR1 MDHEN, CDR2 SYDVKM. The CDR3 length is 14 residues. Filled out from reference TRBV28 and TRBJ2-7, the complete variable domain reads DVKVTQSSRYLVKRTGEKVFLECVQDMDHENMFWYRQDPGLGLRLIYFSYDVKMKEKGDIPEGYSVSREKKERFSLILESASTNQTSMYLCASSGDSYSYEQYFGPGTRLTVT.

The chain carries TRBV29-1 and TRBJ1-1; TCRdb indicates TRBD1, and absent DNA this call remains unverified. CDR1 is SQVTM, CDR2 ANQGSEA, per germline. This CDR3 is 14 amino acids long. CDR3 region: CSVEGGTAYTEAFF.

The chain couples TRBV4-1 to TRBJ2-1. Germline V lookup: CDR1 MGHRA, CDR2 YSYEKL. The CDR3 consists of 15 residues. CDR3 loop: CASSQSRAVFNEQFF.